This passage covers 28 T cell receptor beta chains from one sample sequenced in a study of Graves' ophthalmopathy and Graves' hyperthyroidism (dated by TCRdb to 2016 to 2019). Instrument used: Illumina HiSeq 2000. TCR beta CDR3 regions were amplified from RNA transcripts for repertoire sequencing. HTBI primers and the Qiagen OneStep RT-PCR kit were used in a first-round RT-PCR, which was followed by a second-round multiplex PCR, size selection and purification. TCRdb trimmed public reads at Q25 via fastp, called clones via MiXCR and kept in-frame beta chains. CDR3 protein sequences are deduplicated, and each keeps its most common genes and DNA. The sample records tens of thousands of distinct CDR3 sequences, approximately 50% of which are singletons. Clones ranked in the top ten supply roughly 24% of the sample. Sequencing input: peripheral blood. These TCRs come from an adult woman with stable Graves' hyperthyroidism.

The chain has TRBV10-3 and TRBJ1-2; no reliable D call. Germline V gives CDR1 ENHRY, CDR2 SYGVKD. Trimming took 4 bases from V and 4 from J, leaving 4 bases between them. CDR3 size: 11 residues. CDR3: CAISGGYGYTF. As DNA, the CDR3 is TGTGCCATCAGTGGGGGCTATGGCTACACCTTC.

The count of this clonotype is one. The conserved phenylalanine or tryptophan is not found at the CDR3 terminus, so this likely reflects a read error. The chain joins TRBV10-3 to TRBJ1-2; 9 bases are a match to TRBD1. Germline V gene lookup returns CDR1 ENHRY and CDR2 SYGVKD. With V trimmed by 8 bases and J by 8 bases, 15 bases remained unmatched. The CDR3 loop spans 15 amino acids. CDR3 sequence reads: CAISEDTGGTGGYTL. For the CDR3, the DNA is TGTGCCATCTCCGAGGATACAGGGGGCACGGGCGGCTACACCCTC.

This clonotype was seen only once. A much larger clone lies one base from this, so it may be a read error. The V and J genes are TRBV10-3 and TRBJ1-1, with D possibly matching TRBD1 (5 bases). The V end lost 3 bases, the J end lost 1 base, and 18 bases lay between the germline ends. Germline values: CDR1 ENHRY, CDR2 SYGVKD. The CDR3 is 17 residues long. CDR3 region: CAISEGPGGTGNTEAFF. The CDR3, as DNA: TGTGCCATCAGTGAAGGGCCGGGCGGGACGGGGAACACTGAAGCTTTCTTT.

In its sample, this clonotype was seen many times. V usage is TRBV6-1 and J usage is TRBJ2-2; the D gene is possibly TRBD1 (5 bases). Trimming cost V 6 bases and J 0 bases, with 11 bases left between them. The CDR3 runs 15 residues. From germline, CDR1 is MNHNS and CDR2 SASEGT. CDR3 DNA sequence: TGTGCCAGCAGAGCAAAGACAGCGAACACCGGGGAGCTGTTTTTT. Its protein is CASRAKTANTGELFF.

The chain joins TRBV7-9 to TRBJ2-5, with D possibly matching TRBD2 (6 bases). The CDR3 runs 18 residues. The germline V gene has CDR1 SEHNR and CDR2 FQNEAQ (reference sequence). Trimming removed 1 base from V and 7 bases from J, with 25 bases in between. CDR3 in amino acids: CASSLVLETGNGGGTQYF. For the CDR3, the DNA is TGTGCCAGCAGCTTAGTTCTTGAGACCGGGAACGGGGGAGGGACCCAGTACTTC.

This clonotype has ten or more counts. The gene calls are TRBV6-5 and TRBJ2-7; 11 positions agree with TRBD2. The CDR3 has 15 amino acids. Unmatched junction bases numbered 7, after V lost 5 bases and J lost 4 bases. Germline-derived CDR1 and CDR2 are MNHEY and SVGAGI. CDR3 DNA: TGTGCCAGCAGTACCACTAGCGGGAGAACGTACGAGCAGTACTTC. Translation: CASSTTSGRTYEQYF.

The count of this clonotype is one. V is TRBV2 and J is TRBJ2-7, with 10 bases identical to TRBD1. Germline values: CDR1 SNHLY, CDR2 FYNNEI. CDR3 length: 17 residues. Trimming at V came to 6 bases and at J to 4 bases, leaving 15 bases not matched to a gene. CDR3 coding DNA: TGTGCCAGCAGCTTAGTCGTGCGGACAGGGGGGGCGTACGAGCAGTACTTC. Its protein product is CASSLVVRTGGAYEQYF.

This clonotype was observed a single time. The V call is TRBV6-6, the J call TRBJ2-5, with 9 bases aligning to TRBD1. The CDR3 length is 15 residues. The V and J ends lost 7 bases and 3 bases, in that order; junction bases with no gene match: 9. Germline CDR1 and CDR2: MNHNY and SVGAGI (reference sequence). The CDR3 DNA follows: TGTGCCAGCACCCCCGAGACAGGGGGAAAAGAGACCCAGTACTTC. Translated, it gives CASTPETGGKETQYF.

V gene TRBV7-6 combines with J gene TRBJ1-2; TRBD1 is a possible D gene (5 bases). Germline V gene lookup returns CDR1 SGHVS and CDR2 FNYEAQ. The CDR3 has 16 residues. V shed 6 bases and J shed 10 bases, with 27 bases lying between them. In DNA, the CDR3 is TGTGCCAGCAGTGATAGGGGAGCCGGAGCTAACTACGTCTACACCTTC. Translation: CASSDRGAGANYVYTF.

At least ten counts were recorded for this clonotype. The chain recombines TRBV25-1 with TRBJ2-2, with 7 positions matching TRBD2. The V and J ends lost 5 bases and 1 base, in that order; junction bases with no gene match: 10. CDR1 is MGHDK and CDR2 is SYGVNS in the germline V gene. The CDR3 has 17 amino acids. CDR3: CASSPPSSGVNTGELFF. CDR3 DNA: TGTGCCAGCAGTCCCCCCTCCAGCGGGGTGAACACCGGGGAGCTGTTTTTT. The whole variable domain, filled in from reference TRBV25-1 and TRBJ2-2, reads EADIYQTPRYLVIGTGKKITLECSQTMGHDKMYWYQQDPGMELHLIHYSYGVNSTEKGDLSSESTVSRIRTEHFPLTLESARPSHTSQYLCASSPPSSGVNTGELFFGEGSRLTVL.

V and J are TRBV29-1 and TRBJ1-4, with 9 bases identical to TRBD1. The trim removed 7 bases at V and 8 bases at J, leaving 11 bases unmatched. Germline-derived CDR1 and CDR2 are SQVTM and ANQGSEA. The CDR3 loop spans 14 amino acids. CDR3 region: CSDGGGQGKEKLFF. The CDR3 bases are TGCAGCGACGGGGGGGGACAGGGAAAAGAAAAACTGTTTTTT.

This clonotype was seen ten or more times. This chain links TRBV14 with TRBJ1-1; D might be TRBD1 (5 bases). From germline, CDR1 is SGHDN and CDR2 FVKESK. CDR3 length: 12 amino acids. V gave up 4 bases and J gave up 6 bases, with 9 bases separating them. The CDR3 region is CASSRWGSEAFF. The CDR3 DNA sequence: TGTGCCAGCAGCCGGTGGGGGTCTGAAGCTTTCTTT.

This clonotype was counted between two and nine times. The genes are TRBV5-6 and TRBJ2-5; TRBD2 matches 13 bases. Trimming cost V 3 bases and J 5 bases; bases outside gene matches: 4. The CDR3 extends over 15 amino acids. Germline lookup yields CDR1 SGHDT and CDR2 YYEEEE. CDR3 in amino acids: CASSSGLAGAETQYF. For the CDR3, the DNA is TGTGCCAGCAGCTCCGGACTAGCGGGAGCGGAGACCCAGTACTTC.

CDR3 coding DNA: TGTGCCAGCAGCTTAGACAGGGGCCTAATCCGGTACTTC. This encodes CASSLDRGLIRYF. This sequence joins TRBV7-9 and TRBJ2-5; TRBD1 aligns across 7 bases. J lost 13 bases, V lost 1 base, and 9 bases had no gene match. CDR3 size: 13 residues. The germline gives CDR1 SEHNR, CDR2 FQNEAQ (reference sequence).

The rearrangement links TRBV11-1 to TRBJ1-2, with TRBD1 matching 9 bases. Germline CDR1 and CDR2: SGHAT and FQDESV (reference sequence). J gave up 8 bases and V 2 bases, and 6 bases lay outside the gene matches. The CDR3 has 14 amino acids. The CDR3 DNA reads TGTGCCAGCAGCTTAACAGGGGGCGCGGCAGGCTACACCTTC. This codes for CASSLTGGAAGYTF.

On this clonotype itself: Germline is not matched at one junction end, which may reflect a read error. The V call is TRBV7-8, the J call TRBJ2-7; tentatively, D is TRBD1 or TRBD2 (6 bases each). This CDR3 is built from 15 residues. Per germline, CDR1 SGHVS and CDR2 FQNEAQ. The CDR3 loop reads CASSVAAGDSYEQYF. CDR3 DNA: TGTGCCAGCAGCGTAGCGGCAGGGGACTCCTACGAGCAGTACTTC.

This chain joins TRBV20-1 and TRBJ2-7, with 11 positions matching TRBD1. Germline lookup yields CDR1 DFQATT and CDR2 SNEGSKA (reference sequence). This CDR3 is built from 12 residues. Here the CDR3 reads CSAGTGGYEQYF. CDR3 nucleotide sequence: TGCAGCGCCGGGACAGGGGGCTACGAGCAGTACTTC.

In this sample, this clonotype turned up a few times. V and J are TRBV24-1 and TRBJ1-5, with 9 bases that match TRBD1. V gave up 3 bases and J gave up 7 bases; unmatched junction bases: 6. The CDR3 is made up of 15 amino acids. Germline V gives CDR1 KGHDR, CDR2 SFDVKD. For the CDR3, the DNA is TGTGCCACCAGTGATGGGACAGGGATAGGGCAGCCCCAGCATTTT. Protein sequence: CATSDGTGIGQPQHF.

CDR3 region: CSARTGNTIYF. The CDR3 coding sequence is TGCAGCGCTCGAACCGGAAACACCATATATTTT. The chain couples TRBV29-1 to TRBJ1-3; D ambiguous. Germline V gives CDR1 SQVTM, CDR2 ANQGSEA. Trimming pared 7 bases from V and 4 bases from J, leaving 8 bases between. The CDR3 extends over 11 amino acids.

There are many counts of this clonotype. It may be a read error: a sequence one base away is much more abundant. V gene TRBV5-1 combines with J gene TRBJ1-1; D is unclear. This CDR3 is built from 11 residues. The germline V gene has CDR1 SGHRS and CDR2 YFSETQ. The DNA for the CDR3 is TGCGCCAGCACCTTGGGGATAGGAGCTTTCTTT. Translating it yields CASTLGIGAFF.

About this clonotype itself: Since a much larger clone is just one base distant, this may be a read error. The rearrangement links TRBV25-1 to TRBJ2-3, with D tentatively TRBD2 (6 bases). V lost 8 bases and J 5 bases, leaving 17 bases between the germline ends. Per the germline V gene, CDR1 is MGHDK and CDR2 is SYGVNS. The CDR3 is 14 residues long. This chain's CDR3 is CASCRGLPEDTQYF. CDR3 sequence (DNA): TGTGCCAGCTGTAGGGGACTCCCGGAAGATACGCAGTATTTT.

Here the CDR3 reads CSADRGYTGEQYF. CDR3 bases: TGCAGCGCTGATCGCGGGTACACCGGCGAGCAGTACTTC. J is TRBJ2-7 and V is TRBV29-1, with D maybe TRBD2 (5 bases). The V end was cut by 7 bases, the J end by 6 bases, with 19 bases between. Germline V CDR1 and CDR2: SQVTM, ANQGSEA. This CDR3 is built from 13 residues.

This clonotype came up many times. The CDR3 DNA reads TGTGCCAGCACCTTCGGATCGGCAGGGGTGTACTATGGCTACACCTTC. Translated, it gives CASTFGSAGVYYGYTF. The rearrangement uses TRBV13 and TRBJ1-2; TRBD1 might be the D (6 bases). The V gene lost 7 bases and the J gene lost 3 bases, with 21 bases spanning the gap. The germline CDR1 and CDR2 sequences are PRHDT and FYEKMQ (reference sequence). This CDR3 region has 16 residues.

This clonotype has ten or more counts. The rearrangement links TRBV6-1 to TRBJ1-5; no reliable D call. Germline V lookup: CDR1 MNHNS, CDR2 SASEGT. The germline V and J ends were trimmed by 2 bases and 3 bases, with 11 bases remaining between them. The CDR3 sequence is 15 residues long. The CDR3 sequence: CASSESGRPNQPQHF. CDR3 bases: TGTGCCAGCAGTGAATCCGGCAGGCCCAATCAGCCCCAGCATTTT.

Ten or more counts support this clonotype. The V and J genes are TRBV5-6 and TRBJ1-5; D not resolved. Trimming removed 2 bases from V and 2 bases from J, with 8 bases in between. This CDR3 is 14 amino acids long. Germline assignment: CDR1 SGHDT and CDR2 YYEEEE. The CDR3 reads CASSFRRGNQPQHF. CDR3 nucleotides: TGTGCCAGCAGCTTCCGAAGGGGCAATCAGCCCCAGCATTTT.

For this clonotype: The junction and the germline gene differ at one end; a read error may be behind it. The chain combines TRBV20-1 with TRBJ1-4; 10 bases fit TRBD1. The length of the CDR3 is 15 residues. Per the germline V gene, CDR1 is DFQATT and CDR2 is SNEGSKA (reference sequence). CDR3 nucleotides: TGCGGTGCCAAAGGGACAGGGGACGATAATGAAAAACTGTTTTTT. Its protein is CGAKGTGDDNEKLFF.

V gene TRBV10-3 combines with J gene TRBJ1-2, with TRBD1 matching over 7 bases. This CDR3 region has 11 residues. CDR1 is ENHRY, CDR2 SYGVKD, per germline. The ends lost 8 bases at V and 6 bases at J; junction bases unmatched: 3. The CDR3 region is CAIGDSDGYTF. In DNA form, the CDR3 reads TGTGCCATCGGGGACAGTGATGGCTACACCTTC.

The chain has TRBV20-1 and TRBJ1-6, with 9 bases fitting TRBD1. The germline gives CDR1 DFQATT, CDR2 SNEGSKA (reference sequence). The V gene end was trimmed by 6 bases and the J gene end by 7 bases; junction bases not matched to a gene: 7. CDR3 length equals 14 residues. The CDR3 region is CSARDRAFNSPLHF. The CDR3 DNA reads TGCAGTGCCCGGGACAGGGCGTTCAATTCACCCCTCCACTTT.